What follows is one T cell receptor beta chain and its context. The antigen remains unidentified. The data were obtained in a study of CD8 T cells in ankylosing spondylitis. Study conclusions and caveats: The clones that were linked to disease were reported to be significantly enriched in matched synovial fluid samples from ankylosing spondylitis patients. In ankylosing spondylitis blood, a motif of about 8 highly homologous TCR beta variants appeared characteristic.

Library preparation for TCR beta used quantitative 5'-RACE with molecular barcodes. TCRdb analysed the 5' RACE reads with MiXCR anew, one entry per CDR3 protein. The sample contains some 150,000 distinct CDR3 sequences, approximately 48% of which appear only once. With 5 bases removed from V and 1 base from J, the gap between germline ends came to 11 bases. The CDR3 contains 14 residues. The germline V gene has CDR1 SGHTA and CDR2 FQGNSA. The V call is TRBV7-2, the J call TRBJ1-1, with unresolved D. Sequenced material: synovial fluid, either unsorted or a sorted T cell fraction (not recorded which). The sequence came from a male donor with ankylosing spondylitis. CDR3 nucleotide sequence: TGTGCCAGCAGCCCCCAGTCAGGGAACACTGAAGCTTTCTTT. It is translated as CASSPQSGNTEAFF.